The clone carrying this T cell receptor beta chain occurred once. V lost 7 bases and J lost 5, with 6 bases in between. Germline lookup yields CDR1 SGHVS and CDR2 FNYEAQ. This CDR3 has 11 residues. Generated by immunoSEQ multiplex PCR, the TCRdb table keeps only in-frame clones and is missing some. The sample lists tens of thousands of clones, 85% seen once, with 17% in the top ten. These data come from a study of OX40 agonist ivuxolimab in advanced cancers. Study details: Under the entry rules, prior anti-PD-1, anti-PD-L1 or anti-CTLA-4 therapy was allowed, and roughly 43% had some.

The V and J genes are TRBV7-6 and TRBJ2-1, with unresolved D. The sequence came from an adult with an advanced solid tumor such as melanoma, head and neck, liver or kidney cancer. The sequences come from CD4+ or CD8+ T cells sorted from blood, collected in a trial of the OX40 agonist ivuxolimab. Here the CDR3 DNA reads TGTGCCAGCAACTCAGACAATGAGCAGTTCTTC. It specifies CASNSDNEQFF.